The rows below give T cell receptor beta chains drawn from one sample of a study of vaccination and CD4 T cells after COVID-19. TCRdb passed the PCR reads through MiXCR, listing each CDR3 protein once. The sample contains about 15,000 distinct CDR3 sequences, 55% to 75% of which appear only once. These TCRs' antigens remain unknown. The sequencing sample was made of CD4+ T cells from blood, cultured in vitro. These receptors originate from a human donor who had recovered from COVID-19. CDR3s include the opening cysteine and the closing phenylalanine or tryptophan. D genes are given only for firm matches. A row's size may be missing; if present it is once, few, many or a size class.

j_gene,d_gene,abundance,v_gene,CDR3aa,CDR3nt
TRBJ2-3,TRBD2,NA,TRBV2,CASSVIAGGGPDTQYF,TGTGCCAGCAGTGTAATAGCGGGAGGCGGCCCAGATACGCAGTATTTT
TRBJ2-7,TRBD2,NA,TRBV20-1,CSASLAGYEQYF,TGCAGTGCTAGTCTAGCGGGCTACGAGCAGTACTTC
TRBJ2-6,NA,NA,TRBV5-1,CASSVGPETGANVLTF,TGCGCCAGCAGCGTTGGCCCGGAAACTGGGGCCAACGTCCTGACTTTC
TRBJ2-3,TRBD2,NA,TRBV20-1,CSASLREGGTDTQYF,TGCAGTGCTAGTTTGCGGGAGGGCGGCACAGATACGCAGTATTTT
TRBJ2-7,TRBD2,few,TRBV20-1,CSAPQGLAGFEQYF,TGCAGTGCCCCCCAAGGACTAGCGGGATTCGAGCAGTACTTC
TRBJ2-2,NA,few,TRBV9,CASSLRWGQVGELFF,TGTGCCAGCAGCTTAAGATGGGGGCAGGTCGGGGAGCTGTTTTTT
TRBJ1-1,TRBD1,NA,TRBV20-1,CSARSGQLNTEAFF,TGCAGTGCTAGATCGGGACAGTTGAACACTGAAGCTTTCTTT
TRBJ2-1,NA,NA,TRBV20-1,CSAPKAGNEQFF,TGCAGTGCCCCAAAGGCAGGCAATGAGCAGTTCTTC
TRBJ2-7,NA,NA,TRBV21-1,CASSKVRTRKYF,TGTGCCAGCAGCAAAGTACGAACCCGCAAGTACTTC
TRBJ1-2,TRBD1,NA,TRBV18,CASSPRDRVGYTF,TGTGCCAGCTCACCCCGGGACAGGGTTGGCTACACCTTC
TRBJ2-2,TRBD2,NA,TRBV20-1,CSARDPGLGGTGELFF,TGCAGTGCTAGAGATCCGGGACTAGGAGGCACCGGGGAGCTGTTTTTT
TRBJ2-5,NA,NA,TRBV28,CASGYRTGIQETQYF,TGTGCCAGCGGCTACAGAACAGGGATCCAAGAGACCCAGTACTTC
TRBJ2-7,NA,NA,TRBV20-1,CSAKRNSYEQYF,TGCAGTGCGAAACGGAACTCCTACGAGCAGTACTTC
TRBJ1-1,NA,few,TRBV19,CASSIGGGGMNTEAFF,TGTGCCAGTAGTATAGGGGGCGGAGGTATGAACACTGAAGCTTTCTTT
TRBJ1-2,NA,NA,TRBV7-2,CASSRQAGDEVYGYTF,TGTGCCAGCAGCCGACAAGCTGGGGACGAGGTCTATGGCTACACCTTC
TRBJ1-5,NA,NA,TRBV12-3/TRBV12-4,CASSFSGQLNQPQHF,TGTGCCAGCAGTTTCTCTGGACAGCTCAATCAGCCCCAGCATTTT
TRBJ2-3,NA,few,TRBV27,CASSLGDGADTQYF,TGTGCCAGCAGTTTAGGGGACGGCGCAGATACGCAGTATTTT
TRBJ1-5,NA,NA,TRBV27,CASSPQATPNQPQHF,TGTGCCAGCAGCCCACAGGCGACCCCCAATCAGCCCCAGCATTTT
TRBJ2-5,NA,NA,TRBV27,CASSSTGDVRETQYF,TGTGCCAGCAGTTCGACAGGTGATGTGAGGGAGACCCAGTACTTC
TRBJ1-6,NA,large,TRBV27,CASRRRLINSPLHF,TGTGCCAGCAGAAGGCGACTGATTAATTCACCCCTCCACTTT
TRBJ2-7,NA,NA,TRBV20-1,CSADGGGAYEQYF,TGCAGTGCAGACGGAGGGGGGGCCTACGAGCAGTACTTC
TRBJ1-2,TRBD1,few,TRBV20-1,CSASPDRGTYGYTF,TGCAGTGCTAGCCCAGACAGGGGGACCTATGGCTACACCTTC
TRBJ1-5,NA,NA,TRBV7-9,CASSPQQGSNQPQHF,TGTGCCAGCAGCCCACAACAGGGTAGCAATCAGCCCCAGCATTTT
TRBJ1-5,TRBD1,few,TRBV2,CASSEAPAGTGLGSQHF,TGTGCCAGCAGTGAAGCTCCAGCCGGGACAGGGCTCGGGTCCCAGCATTTT
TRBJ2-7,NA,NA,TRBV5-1,CASSLDYRSEGEQYF,TGCGCCAGCAGCTTGGATTACAGATCCGAGGGCGAGCAGTACTTC
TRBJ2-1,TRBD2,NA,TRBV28,CASRSPAWREVSNNEQFF,TGTGCCAGCAGATCGCCTGCGTGGCGGGAGGTCTCCAACAATGAGCAGTTCTTC
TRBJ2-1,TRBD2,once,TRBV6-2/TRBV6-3,CASSRSGSLSLRYNEQFF,TGTGCCAGCAGTAGAAGCGGGAGCTTAAGTCTTCGTTACAATGAGCAGTTCTTC
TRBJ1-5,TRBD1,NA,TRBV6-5,CASSSATGYNQPQHF,TGTGCCAGCAGTTCCGCGACAGGGTATAATCAGCCCCAGCATTTT
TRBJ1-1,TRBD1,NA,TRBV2,CASSEGQGAGAEAFF,TGTGCCAGCAGTGAAGGACAGGGGGCAGGTGCTGAAGCTTTCTTT
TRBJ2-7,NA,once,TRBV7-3,CASSPTSSYEQYF,TGTGCCAGCAGCCCCACTAGCTCCTACGAGCAGTACTTC
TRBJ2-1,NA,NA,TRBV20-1,CSASVQGNEQFF,TGCAGTGCTAGTGTTCAGGGCAATGAGCAGTTCTTC
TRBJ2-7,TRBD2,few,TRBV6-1,CASRTGTSGSYEQYF,TGTGCCAGCAGGACCGGGACTAGCGGTTCCTACGAGCAGTACTTC
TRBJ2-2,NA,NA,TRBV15,CATSREYTGELFF,TGTGCCACCAGCAGAGAATACACCGGGGAGCTGTTTTTT
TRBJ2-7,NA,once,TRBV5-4,CASSLAGAGAFYEQYF,TGTGCCAGCAGCTTGGCGGGGGCGGGAGCCTTCTACGAGCAGTACTTC
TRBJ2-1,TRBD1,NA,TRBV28,CASSHGQAYYNEQFF,TGTGCCAGCAGCCACGGACAGGCTTACTACAATGAGCAGTTCTTC
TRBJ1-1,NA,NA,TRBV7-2,CASRRQPNTEAFF,TGTGCCAGCAGACGACAACCGAACACTGAAGCTTTCTTT
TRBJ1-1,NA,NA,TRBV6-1,CASSTVRGAEAFF,TGTGCCAGCAGTACCGTCAGAGGGGCTGAAGCTTTCTTT
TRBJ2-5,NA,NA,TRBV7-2,CASIYTGLETQYF,TGTGCCAGTATTTACACAGGGCTGGAGACCCAGTACTTC
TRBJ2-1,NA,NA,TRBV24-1,CAPVWGPHNNEQFF,TGTGCCCCCGTCTGGGGACCGCACAACAATGAGCAGTTCTTC
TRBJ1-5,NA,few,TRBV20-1,CSARGADRGQHF,TGCAGTGCTAGAGGGGCCGACCGAGGCCAGCATTTT
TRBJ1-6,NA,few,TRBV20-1,CSARDRAGVNSPLHF,TGCAGTGCTAGAGATAGGGCAGGGGTGAATTCACCCCTCCACTTT
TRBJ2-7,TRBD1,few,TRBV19,CASGTGSEQYF,TGTGCCAGTGGGACAGGGAGCGAGCAGTACTTC
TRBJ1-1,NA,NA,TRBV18,CASSPARDSVAFF,TGTGCCAGCTCACCGGCCCGAGACAGCGTGGCTTTCTTT
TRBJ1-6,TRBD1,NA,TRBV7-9,CASASRKGQSSYNSPLHF,TGTGCCAGCGCCTCCCGAAAGGGACAGAGCTCCTATAATTCACCCCTCCACTTT
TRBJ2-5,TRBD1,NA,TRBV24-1,CATSTHFDRGGETQYF,TGTGCCACCAGCACCCATTTTGACAGGGGCGGCGAGACCCAGTACTTC
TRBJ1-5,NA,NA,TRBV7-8,CASSLSGQVAQPQHF,TGTGCCAGCAGCTTATCGGGTCAGGTTGCTCAGCCCCAGCATTTT
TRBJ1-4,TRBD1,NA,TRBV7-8,CASSLGSDRGSPFF,TGTGCCAGCAGCTTAGGGTCCGACAGGGGAAGCCCGTTTTTT
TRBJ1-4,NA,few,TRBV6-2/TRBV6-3,CASSYPSSEKLFF,TGTGCCAGCAGTTACCCCTCGTCTGAAAAACTGTTTTTT
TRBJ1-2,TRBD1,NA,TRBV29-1,CSVAGQGRGYTF,TGCAGCGTCGCGGGACAGGGACGAGGCTACACCTTC
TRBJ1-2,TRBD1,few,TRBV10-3,CAISELRDRVAGGYTF,TGTGCCATCAGTGAACTCCGGGACAGGGTCGCCGGTGGCTACACCTTC
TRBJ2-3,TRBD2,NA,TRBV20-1,CSARVVLAGTDTQYF,TGCAGTGCTAGAGTTGTACTAGCGGGAACAGATACGCAGTATTTT